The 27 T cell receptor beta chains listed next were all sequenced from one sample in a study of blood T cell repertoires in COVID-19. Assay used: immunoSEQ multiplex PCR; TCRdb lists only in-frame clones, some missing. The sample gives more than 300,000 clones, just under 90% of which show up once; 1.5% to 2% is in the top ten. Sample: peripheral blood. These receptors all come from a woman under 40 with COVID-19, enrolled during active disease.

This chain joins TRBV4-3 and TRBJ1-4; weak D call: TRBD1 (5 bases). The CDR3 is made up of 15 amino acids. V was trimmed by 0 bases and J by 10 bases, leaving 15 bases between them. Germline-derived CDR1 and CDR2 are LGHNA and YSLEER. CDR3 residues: CASSQDVGGRGKLFF. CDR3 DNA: TGCGCCAGCAGCCAAGATGTCGGGGGTAGGGGAAAACTGTTTTTT.

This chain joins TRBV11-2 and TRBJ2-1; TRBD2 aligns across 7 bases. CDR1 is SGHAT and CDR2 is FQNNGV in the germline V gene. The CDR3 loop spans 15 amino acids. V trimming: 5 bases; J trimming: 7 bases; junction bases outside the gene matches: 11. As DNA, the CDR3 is TGTGCCAGCAGCGTAACCAATTTAGCGGGTAATGAGCAGTTCTTC. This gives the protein CASSVTNLAGNEQFF.

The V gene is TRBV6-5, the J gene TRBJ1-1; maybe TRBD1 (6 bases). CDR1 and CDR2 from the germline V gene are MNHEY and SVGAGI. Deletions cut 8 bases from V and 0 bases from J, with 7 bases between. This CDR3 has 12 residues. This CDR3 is CASDRMNTEAFF. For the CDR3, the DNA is TGTGCCAGCGACAGGATGAACACTGAAGCTTTCTTT.

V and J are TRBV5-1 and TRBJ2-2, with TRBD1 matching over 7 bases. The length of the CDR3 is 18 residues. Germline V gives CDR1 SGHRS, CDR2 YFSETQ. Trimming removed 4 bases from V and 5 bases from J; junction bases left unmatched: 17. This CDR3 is CASSEQRDRALGTGELFF. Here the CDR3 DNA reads TGCGCCAGCAGCGAGCAACGCGACAGGGCGTTAGGGACCGGGGAGCTGTTTTTT.

This chain's CDR3 is CASSPSRQGNGEAFF. For the CDR3, the DNA is TGTGCCAGCTCACCATCCAGACAGGGGAACGGTGAAGCTTTCTTT. V and J are TRBV18 and TRBJ1-1; 8 nucleotides align to TRBD1. Germline V gene data show CDR1 as KGHSH and CDR2 as LQKENI. V was clipped by 2 bases and J by 7 bases; unmatched bases: 9. The CDR3 is 15 amino acids.

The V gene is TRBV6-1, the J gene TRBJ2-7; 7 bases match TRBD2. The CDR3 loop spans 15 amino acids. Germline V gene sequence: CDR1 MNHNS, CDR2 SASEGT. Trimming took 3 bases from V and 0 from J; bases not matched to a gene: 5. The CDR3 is CASSDDWGGSYEQYV. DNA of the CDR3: TGTGCCAGCAGTGACGATTGGGGGGGCTCCTACGAGCAGTACGTC.

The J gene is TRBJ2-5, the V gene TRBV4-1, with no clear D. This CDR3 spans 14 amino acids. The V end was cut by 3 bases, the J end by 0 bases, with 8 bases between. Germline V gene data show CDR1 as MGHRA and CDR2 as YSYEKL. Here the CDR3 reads CASSHYMNQETQYF. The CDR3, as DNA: TGCGCCAGCAGCCATTACATGAACCAAGAGACCCAGTACTTC.

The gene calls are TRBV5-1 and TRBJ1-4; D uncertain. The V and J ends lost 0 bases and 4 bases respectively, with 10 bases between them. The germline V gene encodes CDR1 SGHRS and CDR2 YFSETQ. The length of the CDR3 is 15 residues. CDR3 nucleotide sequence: TGCGCCAGCAGCTTGGCCGGAGCAGTTAATGAAAAACTGTTTTTT. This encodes CASSLAGAVNEKLFF. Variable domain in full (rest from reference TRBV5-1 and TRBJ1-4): KAGVTQTPRYLIKTRGQQVTLSCSPISGHRSVSWYQQTPGQGLQFLFEYFSETQRNKGNFPGRFSGRQFSNSRSEMNVSTLELGDSALYLCASSLAGAVNEKLFFGSGTQLSVL.

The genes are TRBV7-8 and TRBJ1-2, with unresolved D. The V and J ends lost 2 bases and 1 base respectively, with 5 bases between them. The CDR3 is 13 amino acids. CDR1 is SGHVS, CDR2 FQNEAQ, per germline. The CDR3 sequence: CASSLSFNYGYTF. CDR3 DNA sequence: TGTGCCAGCAGCTTATCCTTTAACTATGGCTACACCTTC.

The CDR3, as DNA: TGTGCCAGCAATTTACGGGTGGGTGAAGCTTTCTTT. Translation: CASNLRVGEAFF. J is TRBJ1-1 and V is TRBV2; D not certain. V was pared by 7 bases and J by 7 bases, with 13 bases between. The germline CDR1 and CDR2 sequences are SNHLY and FYNNEI. The CDR3 contains 12 residues.

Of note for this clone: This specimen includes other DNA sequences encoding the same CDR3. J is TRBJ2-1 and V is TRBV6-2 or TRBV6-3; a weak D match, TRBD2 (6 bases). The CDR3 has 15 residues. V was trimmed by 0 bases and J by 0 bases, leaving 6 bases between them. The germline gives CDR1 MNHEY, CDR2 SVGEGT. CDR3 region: CASSYSGGSYNEQFF. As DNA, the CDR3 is TGTGCCAGCAGTTACTCGGGGGGCTCCTACAATGAGCAGTTCTTC.

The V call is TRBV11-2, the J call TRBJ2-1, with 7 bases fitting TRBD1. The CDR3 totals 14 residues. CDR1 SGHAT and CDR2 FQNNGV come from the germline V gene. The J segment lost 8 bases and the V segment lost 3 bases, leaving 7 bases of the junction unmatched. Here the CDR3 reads CASSLARGSDEQFF. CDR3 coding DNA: TGTGCCAGCAGCTTGGCCAGGGGGAGCGATGAGCAGTTCTTC. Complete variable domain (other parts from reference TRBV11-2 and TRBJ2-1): EAGVAQSPRYKIIEKRQSVAFWCNPISGHATLYWYQQILGQGPKLLIQFQNNGVVDDSQLPKDRFSAERLKGVDSTLKIQPAKLEDSAVYLCASSLARGSDEQFFGPGTRLTVL.

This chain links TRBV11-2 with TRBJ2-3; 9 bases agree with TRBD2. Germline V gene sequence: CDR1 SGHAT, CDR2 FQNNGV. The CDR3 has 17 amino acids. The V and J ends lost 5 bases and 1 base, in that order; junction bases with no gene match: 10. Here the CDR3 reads CASSPLAGVSGTDTQYF. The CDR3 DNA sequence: TGTGCCAGCAGCCCCTTAGCGGGGGTAAGTGGCACAGATACGCAGTATTTT.

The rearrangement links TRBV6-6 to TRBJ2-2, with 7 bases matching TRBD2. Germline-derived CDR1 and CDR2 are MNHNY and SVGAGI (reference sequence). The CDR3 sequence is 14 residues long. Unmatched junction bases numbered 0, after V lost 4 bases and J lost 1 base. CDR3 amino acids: CASSSGGNTGELFF. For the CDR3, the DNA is TGTGCCAGCAGTTCGGGGGGGAACACCGGGGAGCTGTTTTTT.

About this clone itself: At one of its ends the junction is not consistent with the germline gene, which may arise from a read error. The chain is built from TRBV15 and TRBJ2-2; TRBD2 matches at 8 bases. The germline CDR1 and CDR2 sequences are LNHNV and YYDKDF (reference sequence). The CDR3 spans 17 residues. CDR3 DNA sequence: TGTGCCACCAGCAGAGATTTCGGGGGGGTGAACGCCGGGGAGCTGTTTTTT. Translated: CATSRDFGGVNAGELFF.

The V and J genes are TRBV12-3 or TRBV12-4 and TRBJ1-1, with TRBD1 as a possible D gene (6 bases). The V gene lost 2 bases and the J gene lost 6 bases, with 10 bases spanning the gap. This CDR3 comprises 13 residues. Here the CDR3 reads CASSLIGTSEAFF. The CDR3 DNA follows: TGTGCCAGCAGTTTAATTGGGACATCTGAAGCTTTCTTT.

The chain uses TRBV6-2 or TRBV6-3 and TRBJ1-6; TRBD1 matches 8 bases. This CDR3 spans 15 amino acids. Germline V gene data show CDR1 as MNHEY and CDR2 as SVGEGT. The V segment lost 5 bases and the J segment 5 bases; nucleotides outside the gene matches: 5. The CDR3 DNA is TGTGCCAGCAGTCGCCGGACAGGGAATAATTCACCCCTCCACTTT. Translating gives CASSRRTGNNSPLHF.

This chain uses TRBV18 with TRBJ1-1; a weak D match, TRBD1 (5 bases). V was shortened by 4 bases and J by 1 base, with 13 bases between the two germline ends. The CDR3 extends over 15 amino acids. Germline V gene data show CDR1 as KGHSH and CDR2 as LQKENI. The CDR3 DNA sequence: TGTGCCAGCTCACTTGGGGCGGGGCAGAACACTGAAGCTTTCTTT. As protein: CASSLGAGQNTEAFF.

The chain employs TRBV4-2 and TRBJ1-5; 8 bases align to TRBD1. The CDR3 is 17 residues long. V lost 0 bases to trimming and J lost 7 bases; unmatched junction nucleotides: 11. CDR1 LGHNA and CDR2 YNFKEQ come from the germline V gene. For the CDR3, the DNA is TGTGCCAGCAGCCAAGATTACGCGACAGGGGCACGGCAGCCCCAGCATTTT. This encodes CASSQDYATGARQPQHF.

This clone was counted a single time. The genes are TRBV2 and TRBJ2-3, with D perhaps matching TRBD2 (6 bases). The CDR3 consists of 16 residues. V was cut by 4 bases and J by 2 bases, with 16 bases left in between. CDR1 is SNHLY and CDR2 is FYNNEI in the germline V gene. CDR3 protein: CASSAGLSATTDTQYF. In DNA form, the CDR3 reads TGTGCCAGCAGTGCGGGACTCAGCGCCACCACAGATACGCAGTATTTT.

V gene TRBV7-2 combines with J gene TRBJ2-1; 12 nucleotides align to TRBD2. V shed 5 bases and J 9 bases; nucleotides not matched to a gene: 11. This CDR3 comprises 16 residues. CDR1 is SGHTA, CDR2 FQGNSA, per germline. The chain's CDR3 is CASSLTSGGPQGEQFF. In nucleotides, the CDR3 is TGTGCCAGCAGCCTCACTAGCGGGGGGCCGCAGGGTGAGCAGTTCTTC. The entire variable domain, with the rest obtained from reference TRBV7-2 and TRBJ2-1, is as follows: GAGVSQSPSNKVTEKGKDVELRCDPISGHTALYWYRQSLGQGLEFLIYFQGNSAPDKSGLPSDRFSAERTGGSVSTLTIQRTQQEDSAVYLCASSLTSGGPQGEQFFGPGTRLTVL.

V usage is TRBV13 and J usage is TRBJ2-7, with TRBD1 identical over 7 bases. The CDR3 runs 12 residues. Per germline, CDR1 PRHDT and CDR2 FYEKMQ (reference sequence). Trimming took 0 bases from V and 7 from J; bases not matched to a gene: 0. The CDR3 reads CASSLGTGEQYV. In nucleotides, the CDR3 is TGTGCCAGCAGCTTAGGGACAGGGGAGCAGTACGTC.

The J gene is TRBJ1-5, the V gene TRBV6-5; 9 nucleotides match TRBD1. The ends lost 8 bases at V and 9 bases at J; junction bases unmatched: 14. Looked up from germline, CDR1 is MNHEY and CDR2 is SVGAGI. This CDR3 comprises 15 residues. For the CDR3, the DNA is TGTGCCAGCTCACCAACCGGGACAGGGTGGGTGCCCCAGCATTTT. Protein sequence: CASSPTGTGWVPQHF.

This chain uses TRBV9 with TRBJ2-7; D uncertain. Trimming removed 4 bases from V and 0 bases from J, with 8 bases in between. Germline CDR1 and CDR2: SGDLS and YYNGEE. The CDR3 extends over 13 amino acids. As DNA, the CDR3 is TGTGCCAGCAGCCGTGATAGCTCCTACGAGCAGTACTTC. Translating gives CASSRDSSYEQYF.

This CDR3 is CASSSGGKGTDTQYF. DNA for the CDR3: TGTGCCAGCAGCAGCGGGGGGAAGGGCACAGATACGCAGTATTTT. The chain employs TRBV6-4 and TRBJ2-3; 9 bases fit TRBD2. The CDR3 covers 15 residues. Germline V gives CDR1 MRHNA, CDR2 SNTAGT. J gave up 1 base and V 6 bases, and 5 bases lay outside the gene matches.

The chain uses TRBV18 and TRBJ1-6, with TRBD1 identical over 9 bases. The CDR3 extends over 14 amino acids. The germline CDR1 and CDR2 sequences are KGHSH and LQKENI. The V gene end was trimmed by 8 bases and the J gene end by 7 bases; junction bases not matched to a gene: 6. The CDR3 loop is CASGVDRGNSPLHF. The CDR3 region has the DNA TGTGCCAGCGGTGTGGACAGGGGAAATTCACCCCTCCACTTT.

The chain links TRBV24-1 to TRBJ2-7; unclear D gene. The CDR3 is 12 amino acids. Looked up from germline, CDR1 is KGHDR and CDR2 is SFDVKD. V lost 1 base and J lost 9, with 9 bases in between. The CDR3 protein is CATSDLRGGQYF. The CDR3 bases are TGTGCCACCAGTGATTTACGCGGCGGGCAGTACTTC.